This TCR beta chain emerged from a study of blood T cell repertoires in COVID-19. CDR1 MGHRA and CDR2 YSYEKL come from the germline V gene. V gave up 5 bases and J gave up 0 bases; unmatched junction bases: 6. The CDR3 loop spans 17 amino acids. Original analysis: Using reference gene primer amplification, nucleated cell counts were estimated. TCRdb keeps only in-frame clones here, not all; method: immunoSEQ multiplex PCR. The V and J calls and the clone size are those of that table, but D and trimming were determined from the DNA. This repertoire shows about 68,000 clones, about 92% found once; its top ten account for 0.4% to 0.55%.

This rearrangement joins TRBV4-1 to TRBJ2-6; 8 nucleotides match TRBD1. The sequencing sample was made of peripheral blood. The TCR sequence derives from a man aged 45-65 years with COVID-19, enrolled during active disease. The chain's CDR3 is CASSETGVHSGANVLTF. The CDR3 bases are TGCGCCAGCAGCGAGACAGGGGTGCACTCTGGGGCCAACGTCCTGACTTTC.